The text below deals with one T cell receptor beta chain. A sample-barcoded 5' primer and a J-beta primer mix were used in a second PCR of roughly 7 to 12 cycles. MiXCR, run by TCRdb on the 5' RACE reads, gives a single entry per CDR3 protein. The sample consists of more than 1.4 million distinct CDR3 sequences, roughly 40% of them appearing once. The sample belongs to a study of blood T cells in healthy people across ages. With each sample, at least 5 micrograms of total RNA were extracted. CDR3 length: 15 amino acids. The germline V and J ends were trimmed by 6 bases and 3 bases, with 15 bases remaining between them. Germline loops: CDR1 MDHEN, CDR2 SYDVKM.

The sequence was collected from a woman between 18 and 29 years old in good health. Sequencing input: blood. V usage is TRBV28 and J usage is TRBJ1-3, with D uncertain. The CDR3 DNA reads TGTGCCAGCAGAAATATCCGGGATGATGGAAACACCATATATTTT. Residues: CASRNIRDDGNTIYF.